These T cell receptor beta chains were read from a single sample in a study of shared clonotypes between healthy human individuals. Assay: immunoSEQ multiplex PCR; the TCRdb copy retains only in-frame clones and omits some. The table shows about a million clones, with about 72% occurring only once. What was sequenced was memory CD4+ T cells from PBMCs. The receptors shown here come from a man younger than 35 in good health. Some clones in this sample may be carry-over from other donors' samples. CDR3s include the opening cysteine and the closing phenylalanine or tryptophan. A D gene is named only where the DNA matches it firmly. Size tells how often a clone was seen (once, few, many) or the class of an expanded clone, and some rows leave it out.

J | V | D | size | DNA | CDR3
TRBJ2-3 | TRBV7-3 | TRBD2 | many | TGTGCCAGCGCTGCGGGGCTCGGGGAGGGACGAGCAGATACGCAGTATTTT | CASAAGLGEGRADTQYF
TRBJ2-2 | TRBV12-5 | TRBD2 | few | TGTGCTAGTGCCCCCTCGACTAGCGGGAGGGCCGGGGAGCTGTTTTTT | CASAPSTSGRAGELFF
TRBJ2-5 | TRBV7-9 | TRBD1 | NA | TGTGCCAGCAGCTCGAGAACAGGGGGCGGCGAGACCCAGTACTTC | CASSSRTGGGETQYF
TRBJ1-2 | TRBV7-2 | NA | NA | TGTGCCAGCAGTCCCGGGTCTGGCTACACCTTC | CASSPGSGYTF
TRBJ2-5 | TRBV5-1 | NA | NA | TGCGCCAGCAGCGAGGGGGTTGGAAAAGAGACCCAGTACTTC | CASSEGVGKETQYF
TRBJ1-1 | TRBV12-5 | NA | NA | TGTGCTAGTGGTTTAGGGGGGGCAAGTGACACTGAAGCTTTCTTT | CASGLGGASDTEAFF
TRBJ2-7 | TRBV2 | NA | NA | TGTGCCAGCAGTCGGACTACCTTAACCTACGAGCAGTACTTC | CASSRTTLTYEQYF
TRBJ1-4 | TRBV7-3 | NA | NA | TGTGCCAGCAGCTTACTACCCCCTGCAACTAATGAAAAACTGTTTTTT | CASSLLPPATNEKLFF
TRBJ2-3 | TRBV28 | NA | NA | TGTGCCAGCAGTTCGGGCCTCACAGATACGCAGTATTTT | CASSSGLTDTQYF
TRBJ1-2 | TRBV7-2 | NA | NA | TGTGCCAGCAGTCCCCGCCTTTCTAACTATGGCTACACCTTC | CASSPRLSNYGYTF